The 19 T cell receptor beta chains given below trace back to one sample, sequenced in a study of cytomegalovirus exposure and HLA in healthy donors. Sequencing used immunoSEQ multiplex PCR; TCRdb keeps in-frame clones, though not all of them. The sample has 55,000 to 70,000 clones, about 95% seen once; the top ten hold 2% to 2.5%. Source material: PBMCs. Source of these receptors: a young man in good health and CMV-seronegative.

CDR3 DNA sequence: TGTGCCATCAGTGAGTCGATCGGTGCAGGCTATGGCTACACCTTC. It is translated as CAISESIGAGYGYTF. The J gene is TRBJ1-2, the V gene TRBV10-3; D not certain. The V gene lost 0 bases and the J gene lost 4 bases, with 12 bases spanning the gap. Germline CDR1 reads ENHRY; CDR2 reads SYGVKD. This CDR3 comprises 15 residues.

This chain joins TRBV5-1 and TRBJ1-1, with D unresolved. With 0 bases removed from V and 7 bases from J, the gap between germline ends came to 10 bases. Germline assignment: CDR1 SGHRS and CDR2 YFSETQ. This CDR3 contains 13 residues. For the CDR3, the DNA is TGCGCCAGCAGCTTGGAATCGGGTTATGAAGCTTTCTTT. As protein: CASSLESGYEAFF.

The V and J genes are TRBV21-1 and TRBJ2-2; TRBD1 is the table's D call, not checked against the DNA. TRBV21-1 represents a pseudogene. The CDR3 has 14 residues. The CDR3 loop reads CATTWTGNTGELFF. The CDR3 coding sequence is TGTGCCACCACGTGGACAGGGAACACCGGGGAGCTGTTTTTT.

CDR3 sequence: CASSGAGTYEQYF. The CDR3 nucleotides are TGTGCCAGCAGTGGTGCGGGTACCTACGAGCAGTACTTC. The V gene is TRBV28, the J gene TRBJ2-7; a possible D gene is TRBD2 (5 bases). Germline V gene data show CDR1 as MDHEN and CDR2 as SYDVKM. Between the trimmed V and J ends, which lost 5 bases and 2 bases, there was a span of 10 bases. The CDR3 is made up of 13 amino acids.

J is TRBJ2-5 and V is TRBV6-1, with D possibly being TRBD1 (6 bases). V dropped 1 base and J dropped 4 bases, with 13 bases sitting between them. Germline CDR1 reads MNHNS; CDR2 reads SASEGT. CDR3 size: 15 residues. The CDR3 DNA reads TGTGCCAGCAGTGAAGAACAGGGTCGCAGAGAGACCCAGTACTTC. This translates into CASSEEQGRRETQYF.

This sequence joins TRBV18 and TRBJ2-1; 12 nucleotides align to TRBD2. Germline CDR1 KGHSH, CDR2 LQKENI. The V and J ends lost 3 bases and 4 bases, in that order; junction bases with no gene match: 1. CDR3 length: 15 amino acids. The CDR3 protein is CASSPGTSGYNEQFF. The CDR3 DNA reads TGTGCCAGCTCACCGGGGACTAGCGGGTACAATGAGCAGTTCTTC.

This clone occurred once. The V and J genes are TRBV7-9 and TRBJ1-4; TRBD1 aligns across 8 bases. The V gene end was trimmed by 3 bases and the J gene end by 8 bases; junction bases not matched to a gene: 14. The CDR3 totals 17 residues. CDR1 and CDR2 from the germline V gene are SEHNR and FQNEAQ (reference sequence). The CDR3 DNA sequence: TGTGCCAGCAGCTTGGAGCAGAGAATTACAGGGGGGGAAAAACTGTTTTTT. This encodes CASSLEQRITGGEKLFF.

The chain is built from TRBV5-4 and TRBJ2-5; 8 positions match TRBD2. The V gene's germline CDR1 is SGHNT and CDR2 YYREEE (reference sequence). This CDR3 has 15 amino acids. V was pared by 0 bases and J by 9 bases, with 10 bases of the junction left unmatched. CDR3 sequence reads: CASSLVAGGSGAQYF. CDR3 DNA: TGTGCCAGCAGCTTGGTGGCGGGAGGCTCCGGGGCCCAGTACTTC.

This sequence joins TRBV6-6 and TRBJ1-2; a possible D gene is TRBD1 (6 bases). The germline V gene encodes CDR1 MNHNY and CDR2 SVGAGI (reference sequence). The CDR3 covers 13 residues. V was pared by 0 bases and J by 8 bases, with 10 bases between. The CDR3 sequence: CASSYSGGTGYTF. CDR3 bases: TGTGCCAGCAGTTACTCAGGGGGAACCGGCTACACCTTC.

The V and J genes are TRBV6-5 and TRBJ2-7; TRBD2 matches 8 bases. This CDR3 has 15 amino acids. Losses at the gene ends were 6 bases for V and 3 bases for J; bases not matched to a gene: 10. Germline values: CDR1 MNHEY, CDR2 SVGAGI. The CDR3 DNA reads as TGTGCCAGCAGCTACAGCGCGGGAGGTAGCTACGAGCAGTACTTC. Encoded protein: CASSYSAGGSYEQYF.

The chain uses TRBV25-1 and TRBJ1-1; D unclear. The CDR3 has 13 residues. V gave up 4 bases and J gave up 2 bases, with 8 bases separating them. Germline-derived CDR1 and CDR2 are MGHDK and SYGVNS. CDR3 amino acids: CASSAGRNTEAFF. The CDR3 nucleotides are TGTGCCAGCAGTGCTGGCAGAAACACTGAAGCTTTCTTT.

The rearrangement joins TRBV7-2 to TRBJ1-1, with D unclear. V was trimmed by 3 bases and J by 2 bases, leaving 4 bases between them. Germline V gene data show CDR1 as SGHTA and CDR2 as FQGNSA. This CDR3 is 12 amino acids long. The CDR3, as DNA: TGTGCCAGCAGCTTCCCTAACACTGAAGCTTTCTTT. It codes for CASSFPNTEAFF.

The gene calls are TRBV28 and TRBJ2-7; 8 nucleotides line up with TRBD2. Germline lookup yields CDR1 MDHEN and CDR2 SYDVKM. With 5 bases clipped from V and 5 bases from J, the junction kept 11 bases outside the gene matches. This CDR3 spans 15 amino acids. CDR3 sequence: CASSPGGARKHEQYF. Here the CDR3 DNA reads TGTGCCAGCAGTCCGGGGGGGGCCAGGAAACACGAGCAGTACTTC.

The chain links TRBV9 to TRBJ2-5; 8 nucleotides match TRBD2. Germline CDR1 SGDLS, CDR2 YYNGEE. The V segment lost 3 bases and the J segment 4 bases; nucleotides outside the gene matches: 5. The CDR3 contains 14 residues. The DNA of the CDR3 is TGTGCCAGCAGCGAGACTAGCGCCGGAGAGACCCAGTACTTC. It encodes CASSETSAGETQYF.

The chain couples TRBV9 to TRBJ2-1, with D perhaps matching TRBD2 (7 bases). CDR1 and CDR2 from the germline V gene are SGDLS and YYNGEE. CDR3 length: 16 residues. Trimming shortened V by 2 bases and J by 4 bases, and 16 bases separated the two germline ends. This CDR3 reads CASSVFGEGGYNEQFF. The CDR3 bases are TGTGCCAGCAGCGTCTTCGGGGAGGGGGGTTACAATGAGCAGTTCTTC. The full variable domain, in which reference TRBV9 and TRBJ2-1 provide the parts outside the CDR3, is DSGVTQTPKHLITATGQRVTLRCSPRSGDLSVYWYQQSLDQGLQFLIQYYNGEERAKGNILERFSAQQFPDLHSELNLSSLELGDSALYFCASSVFGEGGYNEQFFGPGTRLTVL.

J is TRBJ1-1 and V is TRBV16; TRBD1 matches 8 bases. With 1 base clipped from V and 6 bases from J, the junction kept 10 bases outside the gene matches. Per germline, CDR1 KGHSY and CDR2 FQNENV. The CDR3 covers 16 residues. The DNA of the CDR3 is TGTGCCAGCAGCCAATGGCTCACAGGGGGAATGCCTGAAGCTTTCTTT. It encodes CASSQWLTGGMPEAFF.

The V call is TRBV5-1, the J call TRBJ2-7, with a weak D call TRBD1 (6 bases). The CDR3 contains 14 residues. The germline V gene encodes CDR1 SGHRS and CDR2 YFSETQ. Deletions cut 0 bases from V and 4 bases from J, with 11 bases between. The CDR3 sequence is CASSLAGDDYEQYF. The CDR3 DNA reads as TGCGCCAGCAGCTTGGCAGGGGACGATTACGAGCAGTACTTC.

The J gene is TRBJ2-3, the V gene TRBV28; perhaps TRBD1 as D (8 bases). The CDR3 is made up of 15 amino acids. Trimming shortened V by 5 bases and J by 5 bases, and 17 bases separated the two germline ends. Germline V lookup: CDR1 MDHEN, CDR2 SYDVKM. The CDR3 sequence: CASSLGQGGVDTQYF. In DNA, the CDR3 is TGTGCCAGCAGTCTCGGACAGGGAGGGGTAGATACGCAGTATTTT.

This rearrangement joins TRBV19 to TRBJ1-5, with D perhaps matching TRBD1 (6 bases). The CDR3 is made up of 14 amino acids. V lost 9 bases, J lost 0 bases, and 12 bases lay in between. The germline V gene encodes CDR1 LNHDA and CDR2 SQIVND (reference sequence). CDR3 bases: TGTGCCAGCCTTGGGGGCTATAGCAATCAGCCCCAGCATTTT. It specifies CASLGGYSNQPQHF.